These 5 T cell receptor beta chains originate from one sample sequenced in a study of T cells in Graves' hyperthyroidism and ophthalmopathy. RNA transcripts yielded amplified TCR beta CDR3 regions. The HTBI set primed first-round TCR CDR3 RT-PCR. TCRdb redid the calling of the multiplex PCR reads with MiXCR, one entry per CDR3 protein. The repertoire holds some 570,000 distinct CDR3 sequences, with 13% to 15% as singletons. Sequencing was performed on blood. The receptors shown here come from a woman in her late teens or twenties with Graves' ophthalmopathy.

Turning to this clonotype: A read error may explain this, as a much larger clone is one base away. No conserved phenylalanine or tryptophan ends this CDR3, so it is likely a read error. The chain employs TRBV5-6 and TRBJ2-3, with TRBD1 matching over 7 bases. J lost 1 base, V lost 2 bases, and 13 bases had no gene match. Germline V gene data show CDR1 as SGHDT and CDR2 as YYEEEE. The CDR3 has 18 amino acids. In nucleotides, the CDR3 is TGTGCCAGCAGCTTATTACGGTTTGGGACAGAGGGCACAGATACGCAGTATCTT. Translated: CASSLLRFGTEGTDTQYL.

This clonotype was seen repeatedly, ten times or more. The V call is TRBV5-1, the J call TRBJ1-5; D might be TRBD1 (6 bases). Germline V gives CDR1 SGHRS, CDR2 YFSETQ. This CDR3 is built from 15 residues. Trimming shortened V by 1 base and J by 6 bases, and 14 bases separated the two germline ends. The CDR3 region has the DNA TGCGCCAGCAGCTTGCATGGCGGAGGGGGTCAGCCCCAGCATTTT. It codes for CASSLHGGGGQPQHF.

This clonotype was observed a few times. The rearrangement joins TRBV12-3 or TRBV12-4 to TRBJ2-1; TRBD2 agrees at 14 bases. The CDR3 contains 15 residues. V was pared by 4 bases and J by 10 bases, with 6 bases of the junction left unmatched. The chain's CDR3 is CASSSGTSGRGEQFF. DNA of the CDR3: TGTGCCAGCAGTTCCGGGACTAGCGGGAGAGGAGAGCAGTTCTTC.

This clonotype came up many times. The gene calls are TRBV20-1 and TRBJ2-3; 9 nucleotides match TRBD2. Germline V gives CDR1 DFQATT, CDR2 SNEGSKA (reference sequence). V trimming: 1 base; J trimming: 1 base; junction bases outside the gene matches: 9. The CDR3 contains 17 residues. The DNA for the CDR3 is TGCAGTGCTAGAGGGAACCTATTAGCGGGAGGCACAGATACGCAGTATTTT. Translating gives CSARGNLLAGGTDTQYF.

In its sample, this clonotype was seen a few times. This may come from a read error, since a much larger clone is one base off. This chain joins TRBV28 and TRBJ2-6, with D possibly matching TRBD1 (5 bases). Germline CDR1 MDHEN, CDR2 SYDVKM. The CDR3 totals 17 residues. This CDR3 is CASSLWTPDPGADVLTF. CDR3 sequence (DNA): TGTGCCAGCAGTTTATGGACCCCCGACCCTGGGGCCGACGTCCTGACTTTC. The full variable domain, in which reference TRBV28 and TRBJ2-6 provide the parts outside the CDR3, is DVKVTQSSRYLVKRTGEKVFLECVQDMDHENMFWYRQDPGLGLRLIYFSYDVKMKEKGDIPEGYSVSREKKERFSLILESASTNQTSMYLCASSLWTPDPGADVLTFGAGSRLTVL.